The clone carrying this TCR beta chain was observed a single time. Antigen: not known. Repertoires were generated with immunoSEQ multiplex PCR, while TCRdb's copy carries only in-frame clones and drops some. The sample has some 20,000 clones, 75% to 85% seen once. A history of autoimmune disease or systemic immunosuppression excluded patients. Blood got drawn at baseline, again on cycle 4 day 1, and then on cycle 7 day 1. V lost 1 base and J lost 0, with 14 bases in between. CDR1 and CDR2 (germline): SGHKS, YYEKEE (reference sequence). The CDR3 sequence is 16 residues long. This sample is drawn from a study of OX40 agonist ivuxolimab in advanced cancers. Background on the study: Every patient in dose escalation had hepatocellular carcinoma, melanoma, renal cell or head and neck cancer.

Study-wide findings and caveats: The study found that CD8+ T cells averaged more expanded clones than CD4+.

The rearrangement joins TRBV5-5 to TRBJ2-7, with a tentative D call TRBD2 (6 bases). The receptor was isolated from an adult with an advanced solid tumor such as melanoma, head and neck, liver or kidney cancer. This sample comprised CD4+ or CD8+ T cells sorted from blood, obtained in a trial of the OX40 agonist ivuxolimab. The CDR3 sequence is CASSLQGGMSSYEQYF. The CDR3 DNA sequence: TGTGCCAGCAGCTTGCAGGGAGGTATGAGCTCCTACGAGCAGTACTTC.